This TCR beta chain was sequenced in a study of metastatic and nonmetastatic thyroid tumors (dated by TCRdb to 2020 to 2022). As for the study more broadly: Repertoires were compared across peripheral blood and tumor or nodule tissue samples from malignant and benign thyroid patients. General conclusions and limits of the study: In both blood and tumor samples, TCR beta diversity was reported to be significantly higher in malignant tumors than in benign nodules.

As to this clone: Its antigen is unknown. No quality values exist for individual bases; no much larger clone is one base distant.

V gives up 3 bases and J gives up 3 bases, and the segment between their germline ends measures 12 bases. There are 15 amino acids in the CDR3, from cysteine to phenylalanine inclusive. Only the CDR3 DNA stays, 45 bases, in frame from base 1. CDR1 and CDR2 are drawn from the germline V gene: KGHSH, LQKENI. None of the patients had been given any treatment before thyroid surgery. Using T-cell receptor beta sequencing, the researchers looked back retrospectively at clinical samples from patients, gathered between about 2011 and 2018. Libraries came from PCR. Sequencing relied on an Illumina HiSeq 4000. High-throughput sequencing was used to profile the TCR beta-chain CDR3 region of every patient. Concerning the study's data processing: A classifier to discriminate distant-metastatic papillary thyroid cancer patients was built from CDR3 differences across clinicopathological groups. Repertoire diversity was assessed with the Shannon index, and tumor-blood repertoire similarity with the Morisita-Horn index. The public sequencing data were trimmed at Q25 with fastp and processed into clonotypes with MiXCR by TCRdb, which kept only in-frame beta chains. TCRdb, not the original authors, processed these V and J calls. The sample table contains 20,000 or so clones; only one count was recorded for around a quarter of them. Roughly a tenth of the sample is taken by the ten largest.

The sample consisted of tumor tissue. This receptor was identified in a female donor with papillary thyroid cancer or a benign thyroid nodule (not recorded which). Some clones in this sample may be carry-over from other donors' samples. The chain was built from TRBV18 and TRBJ2-1, with the D gene call left open. The CDR3: CASSPQLGVYNEQFF. The bases are TGTGCCAGCTCACCCCAATTGGGTGTCTACAATGAGCAGTTCTTC. Reference TRBV18 and TRBJ2-1 proteins supply the regions before and after the CDR3; the full variable domain is: NAGVMQNPRHLVRRRGQEARLRCSPMKGHSHVYWYRQLPEEGLKFMVYLQKENIIDESGMPKERFSAEFPKEGPSILRIQQVVRGDSAAYFCASSPQLGVYNEQFFGPGTRLTVL.